What follows are 6 T cell receptor beta chains derived from one specimen sequenced in a study of beta chain features in type 1 diabetes. Antigens for these TCRs are unknown. Study findings and constraints: Within each of all four CD4+ subsets, Type 1 diabetes patients had TCRB CDR3s that were moderately but significantly shorter.

Since all of the isolated RNA was reverse transcribed, expressed TCRB transcripts were what got sequenced. Sequencing used immunoSEQ multiplex PCR; TCRdb keeps in-frame clones, though not all of them. The sample has about 300,000 clones, about 13% seen once. Sequencing was done on a sample of naive CD4+ T cells from blood. These receptors were taken from a woman between 18 and 29 years old with type 1 diabetes.

The chain uses TRBV7-2 and TRBJ2-5, with 9 positions matching TRBD2. Germline CDR1 reads SGHTA; CDR2 reads FQGNSA. This CDR3 comprises 13 residues. With 5 bases clipped from V and 5 bases from J, the junction kept 3 bases outside the gene matches. CDR3 in amino acids: CASSTGLAETQYF. As DNA, the CDR3 is TGTGCCAGCAGCACGGGACTAGCTGAGACCCAGTACTTC.

This clone has a handful of counts. The chain joins TRBV7-9 to TRBJ2-4; D perhaps matches TRBD1 (6 bases). Germline V lookup: CDR1 SEHNR, CDR2 FQNEAQ (reference sequence). CDR3 length equals 19 residues. V gave up 1 base and J gave up 3 bases, with 22 bases separating them. DNA of the CDR3: TGTGCCAGCAGCTTAGAGGCGTGGACAGATATCACAGTCAAAAACATTCAGTACTTC. It encodes CASSLEAWTDITVKNIQYF.

The chain employs TRBV5-1 and TRBJ2-5; the D gene is possibly TRBD1 (5 bases). V was trimmed by 1 base and J by 5 bases, leaving 15 bases between them. The germline V gene has CDR1 SGHRS and CDR2 YFSETQ. The CDR3 length is 15 residues. The CDR3 region is CASSLKQASWETQYF. CDR3 DNA: TGCGCCAGCAGCTTGAAACAGGCCTCATGGGAGACCCAGTACTTC.

The chain employs TRBV6-5 and TRBJ1-1; a possible D gene is TRBD1 (5 bases). Trimming pared 2 bases from V and 0 bases from J, leaving 13 bases between. This CDR3 has 16 amino acids. From germline, CDR1 is MNHEY and CDR2 SVGAGI. CDR3 protein: CASSYDRARMNTEAFF. As DNA, the CDR3 is TGTGCCAGCAGTTACGACAGAGCGCGCATGAACACTGAAGCTTTCTTT.

This clone came up a few times. J is TRBJ2-7 and V is TRBV7-2, with TRBD2 identical over 7 bases. The CDR3 consists of 15 residues. Looked up from germline, CDR1 is SGHTA and CDR2 is FQGNSA. Germline trimming cut 7 bases from V and 5 bases from J; bases unmatched to any gene: 14. CDR3 protein: CASTIIPAGVDEQYF. As DNA, the CDR3 is TGTGCCAGCACCATCATTCCGGCGGGAGTTGACGAGCAGTACTTC. Complete variable domain (other parts from reference TRBV7-2 and TRBJ2-7): GAGVSQSPSNKVTEKGKDVELRCDPISGHTALYWYRQSLGQGLEFLIYFQGNSAPDKSGLPSDRFSAERTGGSVSTLTIQRTQQEDSAVYLCASTIIPAGVDEQYFGPGTRLTVT.

This clone has more than one count but fewer than ten. This CDR3 is CASSRRAVSNQPQHF. The CDR3 DNA reads as TGCGCCAGCAGTCGCCGTGCAGTTAGCAATCAGCCCCAGCATTTT. The rearrangement joins TRBV23-1 to TRBJ1-5; D not resolved. TRBV23-1 is an open reading frame whose function is uncertain. Trimming left V 4 bases short and J 0 bases short, with 10 bases between. The CDR3 is 15 amino acids.